The clone carrying this TCR beta chain was observed at least ten times. Its target is not known. Each CDR3 protein is one row after TCRdb ran MiXCR on the reads. This sample has hundreds of thousands of distinct CDR3 sequences, with around 31% found just once. The data belong to a study of T cell repertoires in cytomegalovirus infection. With 1 base removed from V and 3 bases from J, the gap between germline ends came to 10 bases. CDR1 is SGHTA, CDR2 FQGNSA, per germline. The CDR3 is 15 amino acids. The clonotype originates from a human donor in good health (CMV status not recorded). Some clones in this sample may be carry-over from other donors' samples. This chain connects TRBV7-2 to TRBJ2-1, with D tentatively TRBD1 (6 bases). The specimen was cultured CD8+ T cells from PBMCs, collected from culture after CMV antigen stimulation. The DNA for the CDR3 is TGTGCCAGCAGCTTAGAGACAGGAGTCTACAATGAGCAGTTCTTC. It yields the protein CASSLETGVYNEQFF.